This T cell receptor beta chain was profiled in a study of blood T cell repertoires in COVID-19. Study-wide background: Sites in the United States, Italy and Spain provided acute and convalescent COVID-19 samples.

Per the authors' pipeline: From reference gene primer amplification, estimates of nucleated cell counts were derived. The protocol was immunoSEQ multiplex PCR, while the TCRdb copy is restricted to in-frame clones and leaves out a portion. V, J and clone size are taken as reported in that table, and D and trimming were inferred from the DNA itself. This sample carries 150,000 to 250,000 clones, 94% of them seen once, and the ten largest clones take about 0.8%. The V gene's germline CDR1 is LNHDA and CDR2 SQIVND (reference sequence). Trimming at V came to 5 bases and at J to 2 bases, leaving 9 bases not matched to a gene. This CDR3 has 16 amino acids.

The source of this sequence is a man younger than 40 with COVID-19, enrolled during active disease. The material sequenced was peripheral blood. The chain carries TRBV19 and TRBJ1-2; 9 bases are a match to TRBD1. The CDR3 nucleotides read TGTGCCAGTAGTTCCAACCTACAGGGGGCCAACTATGGCTACACCTTC. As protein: CASSSNLQGANYGYTF.